This TCR beta chain emerged from a study of blood T cells in healthy people across ages. Findings of the study overall: Because donor CMV status was unknown, expanded clonotype changes were possibly confounded. Because sorting was not performed, PBMCs prevented conclusive naive versus antigen-experienced comparison.

Healthy Caucasian individuals from Russia aged about 6 to 95 served as donors. Through a sample-barcoded 5' primer and a J-beta primer mix, a second PCR was run for 7 to 11 cycles. TCRdb ran MiXCR on the 5' RACE reads and lists one entry per CDR3 protein. The sample has over 1,300,000 distinct CDR3 sequences, 55% to 75% seen once; the top ten hold over 5.5%. Remarks on this clonotype: Its specificity is unknown.

Trimming took off 9 bases at V and 8 bases at J, with 14 bases between the two ends. Germline CDR1 is SGHTS and CDR2 is YDEGEE. This CDR3 region has 11 residues. The sample consisted of blood. The chain carries TRBV5-8 and TRBJ1-2, with D uncertain. The receptor's source is a young man in good health. The CDR3 DNA sequence: TGTGCCACTAGGACTTTTGACGGCTACACCTTC. Its protein product is CATRTFDGYTF.